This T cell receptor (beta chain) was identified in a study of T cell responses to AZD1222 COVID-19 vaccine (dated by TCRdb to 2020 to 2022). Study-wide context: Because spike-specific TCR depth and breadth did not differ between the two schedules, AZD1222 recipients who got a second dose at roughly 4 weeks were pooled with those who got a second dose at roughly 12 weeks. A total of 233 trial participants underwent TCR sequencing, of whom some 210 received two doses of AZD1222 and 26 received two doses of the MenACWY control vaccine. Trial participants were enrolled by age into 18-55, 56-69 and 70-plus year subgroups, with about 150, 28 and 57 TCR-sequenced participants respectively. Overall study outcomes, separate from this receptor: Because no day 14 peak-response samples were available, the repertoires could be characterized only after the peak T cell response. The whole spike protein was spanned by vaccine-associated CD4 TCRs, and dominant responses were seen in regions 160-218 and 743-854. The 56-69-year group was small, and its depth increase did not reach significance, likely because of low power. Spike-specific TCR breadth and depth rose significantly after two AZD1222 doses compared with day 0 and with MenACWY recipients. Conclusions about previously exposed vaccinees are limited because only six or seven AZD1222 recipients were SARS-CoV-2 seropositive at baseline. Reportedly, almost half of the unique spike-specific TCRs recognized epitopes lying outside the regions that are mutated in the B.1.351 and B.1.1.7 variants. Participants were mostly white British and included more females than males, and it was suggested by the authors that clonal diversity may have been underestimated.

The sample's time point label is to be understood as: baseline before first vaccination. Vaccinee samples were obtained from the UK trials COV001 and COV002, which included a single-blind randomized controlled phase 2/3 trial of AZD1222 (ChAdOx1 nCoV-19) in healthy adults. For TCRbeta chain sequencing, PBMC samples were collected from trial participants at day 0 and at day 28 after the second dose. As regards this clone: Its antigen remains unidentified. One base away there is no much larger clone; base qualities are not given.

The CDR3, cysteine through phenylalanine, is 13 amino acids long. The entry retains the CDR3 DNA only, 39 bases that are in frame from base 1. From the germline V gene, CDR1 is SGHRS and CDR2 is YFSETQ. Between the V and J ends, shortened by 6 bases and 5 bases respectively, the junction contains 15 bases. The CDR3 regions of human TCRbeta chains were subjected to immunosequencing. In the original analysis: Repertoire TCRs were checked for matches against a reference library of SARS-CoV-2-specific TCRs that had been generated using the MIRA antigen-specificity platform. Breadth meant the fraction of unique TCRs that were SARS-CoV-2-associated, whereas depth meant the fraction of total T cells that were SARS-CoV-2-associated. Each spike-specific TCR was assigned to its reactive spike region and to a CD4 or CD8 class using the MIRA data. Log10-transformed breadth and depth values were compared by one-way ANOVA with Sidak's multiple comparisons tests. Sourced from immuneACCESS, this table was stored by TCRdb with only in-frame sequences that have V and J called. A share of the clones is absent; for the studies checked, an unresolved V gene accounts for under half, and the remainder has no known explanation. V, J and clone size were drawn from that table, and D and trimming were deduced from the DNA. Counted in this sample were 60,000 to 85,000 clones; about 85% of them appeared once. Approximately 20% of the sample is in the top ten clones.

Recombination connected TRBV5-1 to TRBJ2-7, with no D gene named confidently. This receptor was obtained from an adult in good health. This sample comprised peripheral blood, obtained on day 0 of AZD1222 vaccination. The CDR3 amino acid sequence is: CASNPTGFNEQYF. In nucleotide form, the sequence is TGCGCCAGCAACCCCACTGGCTTCAACGAGCAGTACTTC.